This T cell receptor (beta chain) came from a study of blood T cell repertoires in COVID-19. Authors' processing steps: Nucleated cell number was recorded as an estimate derived from reference gene primer amplification. Assay: immunoSEQ multiplex PCR; the TCRdb copy retains only in-frame clones and omits some. Clone size and V and J calls were adopted from that table, with D and trimming inferred from the DNA. The table lists about 240,000 clones, approximately 84% of them singletons, with under 5% in the top ten. The receptor was isolated from a man aged 50-59 years with acute or convalescent COVID-19. Material for sequencing was peripheral blood.

CDR3 sequence (DNA): TGTGCCAGCAGCCCAACGGACACCAACCGGGAGCTGTTTTTT. Translation gives CASSPTDTNRELFF. The V and J genes are TRBV27 and TRBJ2-2; D may be TRBD1 (5 bases). The CDR3 is 14 residues long. The germline V and J ends were trimmed by 6 bases and 9 bases, with 17 bases remaining between them. The germline V gene has CDR1 MNHEY and CDR2 SMNVEV (reference sequence).